A selection of T cell receptor beta chains follows, all from one sample in a study of CD4 T cells in relation to SARS-CoV-2 and coronaviruses. Method: immunoSEQ multiplex PCR; TCRdb's copy keeps in-frame clones and lacks some. The sample consists of about 65,000 clones, around 87% of them appearing once. Sequencing input: memory CD4+ T cells from PBMCs. The receptors originated from a human donor in good health. Each CDR3 is given with its conserved first and last residue. D genes are given only for firm matches. Size tells how often a clone was seen (once, few, many) or the class of an expanded clone, and some rows leave it out.

>TRBJ1-1|TRBV5-1|.|.
CASSLVGAMNTEAFF
TGCGCCAGCAGCTTGGTAGGGGCAATGAACACTGAAGCTTTCTTT
>TRBJ1-6|TRBV13|.|.
CASSATKSSYNSPLHF
TGTGCCAGCAGCGCCACGAAAAGCTCCTATAATTCACCCCTCCACTTT
>TRBJ2-3|TRBV10-3|.|.
CAIRASDTQYF
TGTGCCATCAGAGCCTCGGATACGCAGTATTTT
>TRBJ2-2|TRBV5-1|TRBD1|.
CASSRGTGRTTGELFF
TGCGCCAGCAGCCGTGGGACAGGGAGAACTACCGGGGAGCTGTTTTTT
>TRBJ1-2|TRBV5-1|.|.
CASSLGAGHYGYTF
TGCGCCAGCAGCTTGGGAGCGGGACACTATGGCTACACCTTC
>TRBJ2-1|TRBV19|TRBD2|.
CASSSLTSGGGGYNEQFF
TGTGCCAGTAGTTCCCTGACTAGCGGGGGAGGAGGGTACAATGAGCAGTTCTTC
>TRBJ1-1|TRBV13|TRBD1|medium-sized
CASSPPGQGADTEAFF
TGTGCCAGCAGCCCCCCGGGACAGGGGGCGGATACTGAAGCTTTCTTT
>TRBJ1-2|TRBV2|TRBD1|.
CASRRGQSSYGYTF
TGTGCCAGCAGAAGGGGACAGTCCTCCTATGGCTACACCTTC
>TRBJ1-5|TRBV11-2|.|few
CASSLDRNQPQHF
TGTGCCAGCAGCTTAGATCGGAATCAGCCCCAGCATTTT
>TRBJ2-7|TRBV28|.|.
CASGPHEQYF
TGTGCCAGCGGCCCCCACGAGCAGTACTTC
>TRBJ2-3|TRBV30|.|.
CAWSSAGSFTDTQYF
TGTGCCTGGAGTTCCGCGGGGAGCTTCACAGATACGCAGTATTTT
>TRBJ1-1|TRBV5-4|TRBD1|.
CASSLRAGGPEAFF
TGTGCCAGCAGCCTCCGGGCAGGGGGTCCTGAAGCTTTCTTT
>TRBJ1-2|TRBV19|.|.
CASMANYGYTF
TGTGCCAGTATGGCTAACTATGGCTACACCTTC
>TRBJ2-5|TRBV5-1|TRBD1|.
CASRSLSGGETQYF
TGCGCCAGCAGGTCCCTTTCAGGGGGAGAGACCCAGTACTTC
>TRBJ2-3|TRBV12-3/TRBV12-4|.|.
CATRDGRTDTQYF
TGTGCCACCCGAGATGGTCGCACAGATACGCAGTATTTT
>TRBJ2-7|TRBV5-1|TRBD2|.
CASSGVAGGNEQYF
TGCGCCAGCAGCGGGGTAGCGGGAGGAAACGAGCAGTACTTC
>TRBJ1-2|TRBV4-1|.|.
CASSQDHPGWGYTF
TGCGCCAGCAGCCAAGACCATCCAGGGTGGGGCTACACCTTC
>TRBJ2-2|TRBV7-9|.|few
CASSFGGTGELFF
TGTGCCAGCAGCTTCGGGGGAACCGGGGAGCTGTTTTTT
>TRBJ1-1|TRBV19|TRBD1|.
CASSIGQGGAEAFF
TGTGCCAGTAGTATAGGACAGGGAGGCGCTGAAGCTTTCTTT
>TRBJ2-1|TRBV24-1|.|.
CATSDTPGGHNDEQFF
TGTGCCACCAGTGATACCCCGGGGGGACATAACGATGAGCAGTTCTTC
>TRBJ2-1|TRBV14|.|.
CASSQDNEQFF
TGTGCCAGCAGCCAAGACAATGAGCAGTTCTTC
>TRBJ1-6|TRBV6-6|.|.
CASSYSEGINSPLHF
TGTGCCAGCAGTTACTCGGAGGGTATCAATTCACCCCTCCACTTT
>TRBJ2-5|TRBV5-1|.|.
CASGPQETQYF
TGCGCCAGCGGACCTCAAGAGACCCAGTACTTC
>TRBJ2-5|TRBV7-9|.|.
CASSLGPNQETQYF
TGTGCCAGCAGCTTAGGGCCGAACCAAGAGACCCAGTACTTC
>TRBJ1-4|TRBV5-1|TRBD1|.
CASSLEAGQGGEKLFF
TGCGCCAGCAGCTTGGAGGCGGGACAGGGTGGTGAAAAACTGTTTTTT
>TRBJ1-6|TRBV30|.|.
CAWKNRVNSPLHF
TGTGCCTGGAAGAACCGGGTGAATTCACCCCTCCACTTT
>TRBJ2-7|TRBV9|TRBD1|once
CASSAQGTVATEQYF
TGTGCCAGCAGCGCCCAGGGGACAGTGGCTACCGAGCAGTACTTC
>TRBJ2-1|TRBV5-4|TRBD2|.
CASSPEASGRAGYEQFF
TGTGCCAGCAGCCCGGAAGCTAGCGGGAGGGCAGGGTATGAGCAGTTCTTC
>TRBJ2-2|TRBV18|TRBD1|.
CASSPGTGPTGELFF
TGTGCCAGCTCCCCCGGGACAGGACCGACCGGGGAGCTGTTTTTT
>TRBJ2-1|TRBV7-6|.|.
CASSSRPGSSFNEQFF
TGTGCCAGCAGCTCGAGGCCAGGGTCGTCGTTCAATGAGCAGTTCTTC
>TRBJ2-1|TRBV7-2|.|.
CASSLGGEQFF
TGTGCCAGCAGCTTAGGAGGGGAGCAGTTCTTC
>TRBJ2-5|TRBV19|.|.
CASSPGGWRGGETQYF
TGTGCCAGTAGTCCCGGAGGTTGGAGGGGGGGGGAGACCCAGTACTTC
>TRBJ2-2|TRBV18|.|.
CASSLEYGQNTGELFF
TGTGCCAGCTCCCTCGAATATGGACAGAACACCGGGGAGCTGTTTTTT
>TRBJ2-5|TRBV2|.|.
CASVLSGTQETQYF
TGTGCCAGCGTCTTGTCAGGCACTCAGGAGACCCAGTACTTC
>TRBJ2-1|TRBV6-5|TRBD2|once
CASSRGSFAYNEQFF
TGTGCCAGCAGTCGCGGGAGTTTCGCCTACAATGAGCAGTTCTTC